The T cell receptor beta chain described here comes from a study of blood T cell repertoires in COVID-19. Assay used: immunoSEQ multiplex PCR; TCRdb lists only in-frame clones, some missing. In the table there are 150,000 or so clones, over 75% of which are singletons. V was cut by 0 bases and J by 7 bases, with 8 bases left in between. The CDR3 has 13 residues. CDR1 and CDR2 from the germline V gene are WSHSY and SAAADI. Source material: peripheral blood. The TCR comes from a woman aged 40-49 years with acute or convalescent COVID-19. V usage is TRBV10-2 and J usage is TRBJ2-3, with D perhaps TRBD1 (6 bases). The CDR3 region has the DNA TGCGCCAGCAGTGAGTCGAGGGGGAATACGCAGTATTTT. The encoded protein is CASSESRGNTQYF.